This T cell receptor (beta chain) comes out of a study of patients and donors after allogeneic stem cell transplantation. Trimming took 7 bases from V and 4 from J, leaving 14 bases between them. The CDR3 sequence is 14 residues long. TCRdb reanalysed the RT-PCR reads using MiXCR and keeps one entry per CDR3 protein. The sample has a few hundred thousand distinct CDR3 sequences, over 30% seen once; the top ten hold around a tenth. Material: blood, either unsorted or a sorted T cell fraction (not recorded which). The chain employs TRBV12-3 or TRBV12-4 and TRBJ2-1; D remains unclear. The TCR sequence derives from a human donor who was either an allogeneic HSCT recipient or a stem cell or donor lymphocyte infusion donor (not recorded which). It is not recorded whose cells these are; they may come from a transplant donor. CDR3 coding DNA: TGTGCCAGCACTTCATGGACGGTTTACAATGAGCAGTTCTTC. Translating it yields CASTSWTVYNEQFF.